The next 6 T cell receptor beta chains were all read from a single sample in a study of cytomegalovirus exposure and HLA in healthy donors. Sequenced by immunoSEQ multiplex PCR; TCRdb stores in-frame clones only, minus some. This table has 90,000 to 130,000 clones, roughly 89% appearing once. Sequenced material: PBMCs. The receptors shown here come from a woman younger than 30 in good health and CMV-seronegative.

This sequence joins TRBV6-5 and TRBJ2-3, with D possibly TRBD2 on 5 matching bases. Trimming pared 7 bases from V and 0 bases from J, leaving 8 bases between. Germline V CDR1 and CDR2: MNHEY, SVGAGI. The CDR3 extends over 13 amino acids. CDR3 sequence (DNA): TGTGCCAGCACGGACTCCAGCACAGATACGCAGTATTTT. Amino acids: CASTDSSTDTQYF.

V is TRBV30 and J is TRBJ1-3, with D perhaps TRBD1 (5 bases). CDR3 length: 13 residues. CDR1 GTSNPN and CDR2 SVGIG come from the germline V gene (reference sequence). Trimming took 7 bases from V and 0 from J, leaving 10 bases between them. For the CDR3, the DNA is TGTGCCTCGACAGCGCTCTCTGGAAACACCATATATTTT. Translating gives CASTALSGNTIYF.

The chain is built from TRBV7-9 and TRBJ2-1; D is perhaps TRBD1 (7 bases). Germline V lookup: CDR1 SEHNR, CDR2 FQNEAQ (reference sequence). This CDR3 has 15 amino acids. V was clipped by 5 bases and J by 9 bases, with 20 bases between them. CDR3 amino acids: CASSPITTGRGEQFF. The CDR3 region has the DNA TGTGCCAGCAGCCCCATCACGACAGGGCGGGGTGAGCAGTTCTTC.

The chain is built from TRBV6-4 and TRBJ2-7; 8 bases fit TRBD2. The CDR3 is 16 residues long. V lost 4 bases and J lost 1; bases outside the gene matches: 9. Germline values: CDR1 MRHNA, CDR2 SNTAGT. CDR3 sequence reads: CASSVSAGEASYEQYF. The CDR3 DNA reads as TGTGCCAGCAGTGTTTCAGCGGGGGAAGCGTCCTACGAGCAGTACTTC.

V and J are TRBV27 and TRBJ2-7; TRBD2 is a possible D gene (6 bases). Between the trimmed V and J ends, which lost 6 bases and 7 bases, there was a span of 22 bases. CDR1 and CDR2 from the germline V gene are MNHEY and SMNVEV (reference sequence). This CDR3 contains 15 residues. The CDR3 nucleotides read TGTGCCAGCAGCCCCCGGCTGTCGGGAGAGGGGGAGCAGTACTTC. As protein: CASSPRLSGEGEQYF.

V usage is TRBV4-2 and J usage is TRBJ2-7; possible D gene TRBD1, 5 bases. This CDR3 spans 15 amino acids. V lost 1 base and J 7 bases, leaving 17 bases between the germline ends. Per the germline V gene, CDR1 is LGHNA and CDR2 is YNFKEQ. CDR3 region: CASSQGGLKAGEQYF. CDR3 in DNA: TGTGCCAGCAGCCAAGGGGGCCTTAAGGCAGGGGAGCAGTACTTC.